This T cell receptor beta chain was captured by sequencing in a study of T cell repertoires in cytomegalovirus infection. Notes on the study in general: Accumulated public TCR beta family frequency recognized individuals carrying CMV together with the relevant HLA.

With 2 bases clipped from V and 3 bases from J, the junction kept 5 bases outside the gene matches. The CDR3 covers 15 residues. From germline, CDR1 is MGHRA and CDR2 YSYEKL. MiXCR, applied by TCRdb to the reads, yields one record per CDR3 protein. The sample includes some 940,000 distinct CDR3 sequences, roughly 31% seen only once; the top ten take roughly 13%. Turning to this clonotype: Its antigen is still unknown.

The gene calls are TRBV4-1 and TRBJ1-1, with 8 nucleotides matching TRBD1. Source: cultured CD8+ T cells from PBMCs, taken from culture after CMV antigen stimulation. This receptor was taken from a human donor in good health (CMV status not recorded). Some clones in this sample may be carry-over from other donors' samples. The CDR3 region has the DNA TGCGCCAGCAGCCAACGGCCAGGGGGCTACACTGAAGCTTTCTTT. Amino acids: CASSQRPGGYTEAFF.